The 21 T cell receptor beta chains below were found in one sample sequenced in a study of cytomegalovirus exposure and HLA in healthy donors (dated by TCRdb to about 2017). Library preparation employed the immunoSEQ multiplex PCR assay. For the multiplex PCR, a mixture combining 60 forward primers for TCR Vbeta segments and 13 reverse primers for TCR Jbeta segments was used. TCRdb limited this immuneACCESS table to in-frame rearrangements with V and J called. A share of clones is missing; checked studies link under half to unresolved V genes, and the rest is unexplained. The sample table records about 200,000 clones; 65% to 85% of these occur just once. The ten largest clones add up to around 2.8% of the sample. Sequenced input: PBMCs. The receptors were gathered from a young man in good health and CMV-seronegative.

The genes are TRBV10-3 and TRBJ1-1; 7 nucleotides line up with TRBD1. V lost 2 bases and J lost 6; bases outside the gene matches: 9. In germline, CDR1 is ENHRY, CDR2 SYGVKD. This CDR3 is built from 15 residues. The CDR3 is CAISEIFDRDAEAFF. Here the CDR3 DNA reads TGTGCCATCAGTGAGATATTCGACAGGGACGCTGAAGCTTTCTTT.

This clone appeared once. The chain has TRBV29-1 and TRBJ2-2; 9 nucleotides line up with TRBD1. CDR1 and CDR2 (germline): SQVTM, ANQGSEA. The CDR3 extends over 15 amino acids. The V and J ends lost 5 bases and 4 bases, in that order; junction bases with no gene match: 8. CDR3 DNA: TGCAGCGTTCTTTCGGGACAGGGAAGCACCGGGGAGCTGTTTTTT. Translation: CSVLSGQGSTGELFF.

The J gene is TRBJ1-4, the V gene TRBV6-1; no firm D call. This CDR3 spans 15 amino acids. Germline V gene sequence: CDR1 MNHNS, CDR2 SASEGT. Trimming took 6 bases from V and 7 from J, leaving 18 bases between them. As DNA, the CDR3 is TGTGCCAGCAGAAGTAGGCAGGATTCTTTTGAAAAACTGTTTTTT. It codes for CASRSRQDSFEKLFF.

V is TRBV5-1 and J is TRBJ2-1, with D tentatively TRBD2 (5 bases). The germline V gene encodes CDR1 SGHRS and CDR2 YFSETQ. CDR3 length: 14 residues. The V end was cut by 3 bases, the J end by 1 base, with 8 bases between. CDR3 nucleotides: TGCGCCAGCAGCTCCGGGGATTCCTACAATGAGCAGTTCTTC. Protein product: CASSSGDSYNEQFF.

The chain joins TRBV19 to TRBJ1-2, with TRBD1 matching 10 bases. The CDR3 runs 15 residues. Germline trimming cut 5 bases from V and 4 bases from J; bases unmatched to any gene: 7. Germline-derived CDR1 and CDR2 are LNHDA and SQIVND (reference sequence). The CDR3 loop reads CASSAGTGDTYGYTF. In DNA form, the CDR3 reads TGTGCCAGTAGTGCTGGGACAGGGGATACCTATGGCTACACCTTC.

The chain has TRBV7-9 and TRBJ2-2; D gene ambiguous. V dropped 5 bases and J dropped 0 bases, with 10 bases sitting between them. Germline V gives CDR1 SEHNR, CDR2 FQNEAQ (reference sequence). This CDR3 is built from 15 residues. CDR3 sequence reads: CASSGKHANTGELFF. For the CDR3, the DNA is TGTGCCAGCAGCGGTAAGCACGCGAACACCGGGGAGCTGTTTTTT.

This chain joins TRBV9 and TRBJ2-5; possibly TRBD1 for D (6 bases). Germline values: CDR1 SGDLS, CDR2 YYNGEE. There are 13 residues in the CDR3. V dropped 1 base and J dropped 3 bases, with 7 bases sitting between them. CDR3 sequence (DNA): TGTGCCAGCAGCGTAAGGACAGAAGAGACCCAGTACTTC. Its protein product is CASSVRTEETQYF.

V is TRBV9 and J is TRBJ1-1, with D perhaps TRBD1 (5 bases). Germline assignment: CDR1 SGDLS and CDR2 YYNGEE. The CDR3 runs to 14 residues. The V end was cut by 4 bases, the J end by 4 bases, with 14 bases between. The CDR3 coding sequence is TGTGCCAGCAGCCGGGGGGGGGAAGGCACTGAAGCTTTCTTT. Its protein product is CASSRGGEGTEAFF.

The chain uses TRBV5-1 and TRBJ2-7; a weak D match, TRBD1 (5 bases). Deletions cut 4 bases from V and 2 bases from J, with 22 bases between. CDR1 and CDR2 (germline): SGHRS, YFSETQ. This CDR3 is built from 17 residues. The CDR3 DNA sequence: TGCGCCAGCAGCCTCGATACCACGCGGCAGGGTACCTACGAGCAGTACTTC. Amino acid sequence: CASSLDTTRQGTYEQYF.

The genes are TRBV2 and TRBJ2-7, with 11 bases that match TRBD2. The CDR3 has 16 residues. V lost 3 bases, J lost 4 bases, and 8 bases stayed unmatched. CDR1 is SNHLY, CDR2 FYNNEI, per germline. The CDR3 nucleotides are TGTGCCAGCAGTGAGGGTCTAGCGGGGGGCCAGTACGAGCAGTACTTC. Protein: CASSEGLAGGQYEQYF.

The chain uses TRBV14 and TRBJ2-3; 7 positions match TRBD1. Trimming took 4 bases from V and 0 from J; bases not matched to a gene: 7. The CDR3 contains 16 residues. The V gene's germline CDR1 is SGHDN and CDR2 FVKESK. This chain's CDR3 is CASSLAQGPSTDTQYF. DNA of the CDR3: TGTGCCAGCAGCCTTGCACAGGGGCCTAGCACAGATACGCAGTATTTT.

The V and J genes are TRBV5-1 and TRBJ1-6; 7 bases are shared with TRBD1. CDR3 length: 13 residues. Germline loops: CDR1 SGHRS, CDR2 YFSETQ. V shed 5 bases, J shed 6 bases, and the junction held 2 bases outside the gene matches. This chain's CDR3 is CASRGQSNSPLHF. In DNA, the CDR3 is TGCGCCAGCAGGGGACAGAGTAATTCACCCCTCCACTTT.

The V and J genes are TRBV19 and TRBJ2-7; tentatively, D is TRBD1 (5 bases). Per the germline V gene, CDR1 is LNHDA and CDR2 is SQIVND (reference sequence). V was clipped by 5 bases and J by 9 bases, with 11 bases between them. The CDR3 is made up of 11 amino acids. The CDR3 sequence: CASSGFQGQYF. The CDR3 region has the DNA TGTGCCAGTAGTGGCTTTCAGGGGCAGTACTTC.

This clone showed up just once. The chain uses TRBV6-1 and TRBJ2-2; 12 bases line up with TRBD2. With 4 bases clipped from V and 6 bases from J, the junction kept 3 bases outside the gene matches. The CDR3 is 15 residues long. Germline lookup yields CDR1 MNHNS and CDR2 SASEGT. CDR3 DNA sequence: TGTGCCAGCAGTGGGACTAGCGGGGAGTCCGGGGAGCTGTTTTTT. It codes for CASSGTSGESGELFF.

The chain employs TRBV6-4 and TRBJ2-3; TRBD1 agrees at 7 bases. The CDR3 is made up of 14 amino acids. Trimming cost V 3 bases and J 6 bases; bases outside gene matches: 6. Looked up from germline, CDR1 is MRHNA and CDR2 is SNTAGT. This CDR3 is CASSEEGARDTQYF. As DNA, the CDR3 is TGTGCCAGCAGTGAAGAGGGGGCGCGTGATACGCAGTATTTT.

The rearrangement joins TRBV15 to TRBJ1-4; 7 nucleotides line up with TRBD1. This CDR3 region has 16 residues. Germline CDR1 LNHNV, CDR2 YYDKDF (reference sequence). The trim removed 0 bases at V and 5 bases at J, leaving 6 bases unmatched. CDR3 amino acids: CATSRDFGTVNEKLFF. The CDR3 nucleotides read TGTGCCACCAGCAGAGATTTTGGGACAGTGAATGAAAAACTGTTTTTT.

The chain is built from TRBV28 and TRBJ2-7; 9 bases line up with TRBD1. Germline V gene sequence: CDR1 MDHEN, CDR2 SYDVKM. The J segment lost 3 bases and the V segment lost 6 bases, leaving 6 bases of the junction unmatched. There are 14 residues in the CDR3. CDR3 amino acids: CASRARTGDYEQYF. The CDR3 coding sequence is TGTGCCAGCAGGGCACGGACAGGGGACTACGAGCAGTACTTC.

The chain joins TRBV6-6 to TRBJ2-2, with unresolved D. The germline gives CDR1 MNHNY, CDR2 SVGAGI (reference sequence). The CDR3 runs 12 residues. V was clipped by 7 bases and J by 8 bases, with 11 bases between them. CDR3 sequence reads: CASTTLRGELFF. The DNA for the CDR3 is TGTGCCAGCACTACACTAAGGGGGGAGCTGTTTTTT.

This clone appeared a single time. The chain uses TRBV7-2 and TRBJ2-7, with TRBD1 matching 8 bases. The CDR3 loop spans 14 amino acids. Trimming at V came to 8 bases and at J to 2 bases, leaving 8 bases not matched to a gene. From germline, CDR1 is SGHTA and CDR2 FQGNSA. CDR3 sequence: CASGDTGGPYEQYF. In DNA, the CDR3 is TGTGCCAGCGGGGACACAGGGGGACCCTACGAGCAGTACTTC. Full variable domain (outside the CDR3, taken from reference TRBV7-2 and TRBJ2-7): GAGVSQSPSNKVTEKGKDVELRCDPISGHTALYWYRQSLGQGLEFLIYFQGNSAPDKSGLPSDRFSAERTGGSVSTLTIQRTQQEDSAVYLCASGDTGGPYEQYFGPGTRLTVT.

This chain links TRBV19 with TRBJ1-2, with D unresolved. Germline V gene data show CDR1 as LNHDA and CDR2 as SQIVND (reference sequence). The length of the CDR3 is 14 residues. V lost 3 bases, J lost 5 bases, and 13 bases lay in between. Here the CDR3 reads CASSIFEVGYGYTF. As DNA, the CDR3 is TGTGCCAGTAGTATCTTTGAGGTCGGATATGGCTACACCTTC.

J is TRBJ1-6 and V is TRBV9; D gene ambiguous. Germline CDR1 is SGDLS and CDR2 is YYNGEE. V shed 0 bases and J shed 7 bases, with 8 bases lying between them. The CDR3 loop spans 14 amino acids. CDR3 residues: CASSVAHLNSPLHF. CDR3 coding DNA: TGTGCCAGCAGCGTAGCTCACCTAAATTCACCCCTCCACTTT.